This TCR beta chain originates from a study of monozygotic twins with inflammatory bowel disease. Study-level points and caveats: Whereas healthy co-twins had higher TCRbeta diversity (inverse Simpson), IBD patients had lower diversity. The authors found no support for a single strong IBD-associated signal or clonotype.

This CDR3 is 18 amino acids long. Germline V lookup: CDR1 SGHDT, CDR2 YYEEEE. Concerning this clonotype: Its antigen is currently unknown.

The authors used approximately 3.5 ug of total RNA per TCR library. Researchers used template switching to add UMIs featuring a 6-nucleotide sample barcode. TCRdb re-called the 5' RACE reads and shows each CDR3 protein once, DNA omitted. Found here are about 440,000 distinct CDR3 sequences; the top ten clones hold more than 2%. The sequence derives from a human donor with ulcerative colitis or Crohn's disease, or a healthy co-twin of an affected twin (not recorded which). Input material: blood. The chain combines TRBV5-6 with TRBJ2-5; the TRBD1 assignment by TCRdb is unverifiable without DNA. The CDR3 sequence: CASSGTGFNWETEETQYF.